What follows are 30 T cell receptor beta chains derived from one specimen sequenced in a study of blood T cell repertoires in COVID-19. Generated by immunoSEQ multiplex PCR, the TCRdb table keeps only in-frame clones and is missing some. The sample holds approximately 55,000 clones, 90% seen once. Sequenced input: peripheral blood. These receptors were collected from a man aged 35 to 55 with acute or convalescent COVID-19.

This chain links TRBV6-2 or TRBV6-3 with TRBJ2-5; D not resolved. With 3 bases removed from V and 5 bases from J, the gap between germline ends came to 10 bases. CDR1 is MNHEY and CDR2 is SVGEGT in the germline V gene. The CDR3 is 13 amino acids. This CDR3 is CASSYSSQETQYF. CDR3 in DNA: TGTGCCAGCAGTTATTCTAGTCAGGAGACCCAGTACTTC.

The chain joins TRBV4-2 to TRBJ1-5; tentative D call: TRBD1 (6 bases). CDR1 and CDR2 (germline): LGHNA, YNFKEQ. V lost 0 bases and J lost 1, with 13 bases in between. This CDR3 has 17 amino acids. DNA for the CDR3: TGTGCCAGCAGCCAAGATGCGGGGGCCGGGAGCAATCAGCCCCAGCATTTT. Its protein product is CASSQDAGAGSNQPQHF.

This chain joins TRBV14 and TRBJ2-1; perhaps TRBD2 as D (6 bases). This CDR3 has 14 amino acids. CDR1 SGHDN and CDR2 FVKESK come from the germline V gene. The V gene lost 4 bases and the J gene lost 0 bases, with 7 bases spanning the gap. Written as DNA, the CDR3 is TGTGCCAGCAGCCGGCGGGACTCCTACAATGAGCAGTTCTTC. As protein: CASSRRDSYNEQFF. The complete variable domain, with remaining parts taken from reference TRBV14 and TRBJ2-1, reads EAGVTQFPSHSVIEKGQTVTLRCDPISGHDNLYWYRRVMGKEIKFLLHFVKESKQDESGMPNNRFLAERTGGTYSTLKVQPAELEDSGVYFCASSRRDSYNEQFFGPGTRLTVL.

The chain is built from TRBV7-9 and TRBJ1-1; D is unclear. The germline V gene has CDR1 SEHNR and CDR2 FQNEAQ (reference sequence). CDR3 length: 12 amino acids. Trimming cost V 2 bases and J 8 bases, with 9 bases left between them. The CDR3 sequence is CASSLSLSEAFF. CDR3 coding DNA: TGTGCCAGCAGCTTAAGTCTATCGGAAGCTTTCTTT.

The gene calls are TRBV30 and TRBJ2-7, with 9 bases fitting TRBD2. J lost 5 bases, V lost 6 bases, and 8 bases had no gene match. CDR3 length: 13 residues. Germline CDR1 GTSNPN, CDR2 SVGIG (reference sequence). CDR3 bases: TGTGCCTGTCCGGGACTAGCTACCCACGAGCAGTACTTC. Protein: CACPGLATHEQYF.

This chain joins TRBV27 and TRBJ2-5, with TRBD1 as a possible D gene (5 bases). V was clipped by 5 bases and J by 5 bases, with 12 bases between them. The germline V gene encodes CDR1 MNHEY and CDR2 SMNVEV (reference sequence). The CDR3 loop spans 13 amino acids. CDR3 nucleotides: TGTGCCAGCAGTGACAGTGCCTGGGAGACCCAGTACTTC. Protein product: CASSDSAWETQYF.

This sequence joins TRBV7-8 and TRBJ2-7; weak D call: TRBD2 (6 bases). V lost 2 bases, J lost 4 bases, and 12 bases lay in between. Germline CDR1 is SGHVS and CDR2 is FQNEAQ. The CDR3 totals 14 residues. DNA of the CDR3: TGTGCCAGCAGCTTACGTAGCGGCCCTTACGAGCAGTACTTC. Encoded protein: CASSLRSGPYEQYF.

The chain is built from TRBV5-6 and TRBJ2-2; D unresolved. The V end lost 0 bases, the J end lost 3 bases, and 6 bases lay between the germline ends. This CDR3 comprises 14 residues. The V gene's germline CDR1 is SGHDT and CDR2 YYEEEE. CDR3 residues: CASSLGAYTGELFF. The CDR3 nucleotides are TGTGCCAGCAGCTTGGGGGCCTACACCGGGGAGCTGTTTTTT.

This chain connects TRBV7-2 to TRBJ1-1; tentative D call: TRBD1 (6 bases). The CDR3 extends over 15 amino acids. The germline V gene has CDR1 SGHTA and CDR2 FQGNSA. V shed 7 bases and J shed 4 bases, with 19 bases lying between them. In DNA form, the CDR3 reads TGTGCCAGCAAAAATGTACAGGGAGTGCTCACTGAAGCTTTCTTT. It translates to CASKNVQGVLTEAFF.

The chain combines TRBV11-3 with TRBJ1-6, with D perhaps matching TRBD1 (5 bases). The CDR3 extends over 14 amino acids. With 4 bases removed from V and 7 bases from J, the gap between germline ends came to 11 bases. Germline lookup yields CDR1 SGHNT and CDR2 YENEEA. CDR3 bases: TGTGCCAGCAGCTCCCTTGGGGCCAATTCACCCCTCCACTTT. Translation gives CASSSLGANSPLHF.

The V call is TRBV9, the J call TRBJ2-1, with 14 bases aligning to TRBD2. The CDR3 has 17 residues. Germline V gives CDR1 SGDLS, CDR2 YYNGEE. J was trimmed by 4 bases and V by 4 bases; bases with no gene match: 7. This CDR3 is CASSLGTSGGHYNEQFF. Here the CDR3 DNA reads TGTGCCAGCAGCCTCGGGACTAGCGGGGGCCATTACAATGAGCAGTTCTTC. The whole variable domain, filled in from reference TRBV9 and TRBJ2-1, reads DSGVTQTPKHLITATGQRVTLRCSPRSGDLSVYWYQQSLDQGLQFLIQYYNGEERAKGNILERFSAQQFPDLHSELNLSSLELGDSALYFCASSLGTSGGHYNEQFFGPGTRLTVL.

The V and J genes are TRBV18 and TRBJ2-7, with 11 bases aligning to TRBD2. Germline lookup yields CDR1 KGHSH and CDR2 LQKENI. The CDR3 sequence is 15 residues long. V lost 5 bases, J lost 2 bases, and 5 bases stayed unmatched. The CDR3 here is CASSRTSGRPYEQYF. CDR3 sequence (DNA): TGTGCCAGCTCAAGGACTAGCGGGCGACCCTACGAGCAGTACTTC.

The chain combines TRBV6-5 with TRBJ2-7, with TRBD2 identical over 10 bases. CDR1 MNHEY and CDR2 SVGAGI come from the germline V gene. V gave up 7 bases and J gave up 7 bases; unmatched junction bases: 13. The CDR3 has 15 amino acids. DNA for the CDR3: TGTGCCAGCAAGGCTAGCGGGGGAACAGGGGGGGAGCAGTACTTC. Translated: CASKASGGTGGEQYF.

The chain joins TRBV25-1 to TRBJ2-7, with D uncertain. This CDR3 is 11 amino acids long. Trimming left V 4 bases short and J 4 bases short, with 5 bases between. Germline lookup yields CDR1 MGHDK and CDR2 SYGVNS. CDR3 bases: TGTGCCAGCAGTGCTTCTTACGAGCAGTACTTC. The encoded protein is CASSASYEQYF.

The V call is TRBV29-1, the J call TRBJ1-2; D unclear. The CDR3 is 14 amino acids. The V and J ends lost 0 bases and 3 bases respectively, with 11 bases between them. Germline-derived CDR1 and CDR2 are SQVTM and ANQGSEA. CDR3 nucleotide sequence: TGCAGCGTTGAAGATCGGTTCTCGTACTATGGCTACACCTTC. It is translated as CSVEDRFSYYGYTF.

V is TRBV6-5 and J is TRBJ2-5; 7 bases line up with TRBD1. Germline V gene lookup returns CDR1 MNHEY and CDR2 SVGAGI. The V and J ends lost 6 bases and 5 bases, in that order; junction bases with no gene match: 9. The CDR3 spans 14 residues. The CDR3 reads CASSIEQGVETQYF. The DNA for the CDR3 is TGTGCCAGCAGCATCGAGCAGGGGGTGGAGACCCAGTACTTC.

The CDR3 here is CASNPGTSEYYEQYF. The CDR3 bases are TGTGCCAGCAACCCCGGGACTAGCGAATACTACGAGCAGTACTTC. The chain recombines TRBV6-4 with TRBJ2-7; 10 bases agree with TRBD2. V lost 7 bases, J lost 3 bases, and 9 bases stayed unmatched. Germline CDR1 is MRHNA and CDR2 is SNTAGT. This CDR3 is 15 amino acids long.

The chain uses TRBV19 and TRBJ2-1; maybe TRBD2 (6 bases). This CDR3 has 19 amino acids. V was trimmed by 0 bases and J by 0 bases, leaving 18 bases between them. The V gene's germline CDR1 is LNHDA and CDR2 SQIVND (reference sequence). CDR3: CASSIDPWTTPSSYNEQFF. The CDR3 DNA reads as TGTGCCAGTAGTATAGACCCATGGACTACCCCGAGCTCCTACAATGAGCAGTTCTTC.

The rearrangement links TRBV10-1 to TRBJ2-6; 7 positions agree with TRBD1. The CDR3 loop spans 16 amino acids. V trimming: 6 bases; J trimming: 2 bases; junction bases outside the gene matches: 7. In germline, CDR1 is WNHNN, CDR2 SYGVQD (reference sequence). Written as DNA, the CDR3 is TGCGCCAGCAGGACTTACGACAGGGCTGGGGCCAACGTCCTGACTTTC. Translating gives CASRTYDRAGANVLTF.

The genes are TRBV15 and TRBJ1-5; D gene uncertain. V lost 8 bases, J lost 5 bases, and 16 bases lay in between. The CDR3 extends over 14 amino acids. The V gene's germline CDR1 is LNHNV and CDR2 YYDKDF (reference sequence). CDR3 nucleotides: TGTGCCACCGGGTTGGGCGAAGTCCATCAGCCCCAGCATTTT. Protein sequence: CATGLGEVHQPQHF.

The chain uses TRBV27 and TRBJ1-1; tentative D call: TRBD1 (5 bases). With 5 bases removed from V and 3 bases from J, the gap between germline ends came to 13 bases. The germline CDR1 and CDR2 sequences are MNHEY and SMNVEV (reference sequence). This CDR3 spans 14 amino acids. The CDR3 nucleotides read TGTGCCAGCAGTCTCGGCCCGGGGGACACTGAAGCTTTCTTT. It specifies CASSLGPGDTEAFF.

The chain links TRBV7-8 to TRBJ1-3, with 10 bases matching TRBD1. V trimming: 4 bases; J trimming: 4 bases; junction bases outside the gene matches: 13. The CDR3 is 18 residues long. Germline CDR1 SGHVS, CDR2 FQNEAQ. The CDR3 DNA follows: TGTGCCAGCAGCTCACAACCGACAGGGGGCGAGTTAGGAAACACCATATATTTT. It specifies CASSSQPTGGELGNTIYF.

This chain joins TRBV5-1 and TRBJ2-2; 11 bases fit TRBD2. Trimming removed 1 base from V and 0 bases from J; junction bases left unmatched: 5. Germline V lookup: CDR1 SGHRS, CDR2 YFSETQ. This CDR3 has 18 residues. This chain's CDR3 is CASSLLAGGTANTGELFF. The DNA for the CDR3 is TGCGCCAGCAGCTTGCTAGCGGGAGGAACCGCGAACACCGGGGAGCTGTTTTTT.

The CDR3 region is CSAATYNEQFF. DNA for the CDR3: TGCAGTGCAGCGACTTACAATGAGCAGTTCTTC. V usage is TRBV20-1 and J usage is TRBJ2-1; D is unresolved. CDR3 length: 11 amino acids. Germline V CDR1 and CDR2: DFQATT, SNEGSKA (reference sequence). The germline V and J ends were trimmed by 6 bases and 4 bases, with 7 bases remaining between them.

This clone was recorded once. The CDR3 is CASRSPDGYTF. CDR3 coding DNA: TGTGCCAGTAGGTCCCCGGATGGCTACACCTTC. The chain employs TRBV19 and TRBJ1-2, with D unclear. Germline V gives CDR1 LNHDA, CDR2 SQIVND (reference sequence). V lost 6 bases and J lost 6, with 8 bases in between. The CDR3 runs 11 residues.

The chain has TRBV18 and TRBJ1-5; D unclear. Looked up from germline, CDR1 is KGHSH and CDR2 is LQKENI. The CDR3 has 15 residues. Trimming took 2 bases from V and 0 from J, leaving 8 bases between them. CDR3 protein: CASSPGPDSNQPQHF. CDR3 coding DNA: TGTGCCAGCTCACCAGGGCCCGATAGCAATCAGCCCCAGCATTTT.

V is TRBV7-9 and J is TRBJ1-6; 9 bases agree with TRBD1. The CDR3 has 15 amino acids. Trimming cost V 4 bases and J 5 bases; bases outside gene matches: 3. CDR1 and CDR2 (germline): SEHNR, FQNEAQ (reference sequence). Here the CDR3 DNA reads TGTGCCAGCAGCTCCCGACAGGGGGATAATTCACCCCTCCACTTT. Protein: CASSSRQGDNSPLHF.

The chain employs TRBV27 and TRBJ2-5; 11 bases align to TRBD1. The length of the CDR3 is 17 residues. The germline gives CDR1 MNHEY, CDR2 SMNVEV (reference sequence). The V segment lost 1 base and the J segment 5 bases; nucleotides outside the gene matches: 9. The CDR3: CASSLLSGTGGRETQYF. The DNA of the CDR3 is TGTGCCAGCAGTTTATTGTCCGGGACAGGGGGTCGGGAGACCCAGTACTTC.

V gene TRBV4-2 combines with J gene TRBJ2-2; 9 bases are shared with TRBD2. The CDR3 is 16 residues long. Losses at the gene ends were 5 bases for V and 2 bases for J; bases not matched to a gene: 6. The germline V gene has CDR1 LGHNA and CDR2 YNFKEQ. CDR3 loop: CASSNLGTSNTGELFF. DNA of the CDR3: TGTGCCAGCAGCAACCTCGGGACTAGCAACACCGGGGAGCTGTTTTTT.

The chain uses TRBV5-1 and TRBJ2-6, with 11 bases aligning to TRBD2. Germline-derived CDR1 and CDR2 are SGHRS and YFSETQ. The J segment lost 2 bases and the V segment lost 0 bases, leaving 4 bases of the junction unmatched. The CDR3 length is 18 residues. CDR3: CASSLASGRKAGANVLTF. The DNA of the CDR3 is TGCGCCAGCAGCTTGGCTAGCGGGAGGAAAGCTGGGGCCAACGTCCTGACTTTC.